The next 22 T cell receptor beta chains were all read from a single sample in a study of blood T cell repertoires in COVID-19. TCRdb's table, derived via immunoSEQ multiplex PCR, lists solely in-frame clones and lacks some. The top ten hold about 10% of the sample, which has approximately 300,000 clones, more than 75% seen once. The source material was PBMCs or T cells enriched from blood (not recorded which). The receptors come from a woman aged 18 to 35 who had recovered from COVID-19.

Written as DNA, the CDR3 is TGTGCCACCAGTGACAAGACTAGCGGGTGGGCTCGGGAGACCCAGTACTTC. This encodes CATSDKTSGWARETQYF. The V and J genes are TRBV24-1 and TRBJ2-5; 10 bases fit TRBD2. The CDR3 consists of 17 residues. Trimming cost V 4 bases and J 5 bases; bases outside gene matches: 12. Germline CDR1 KGHDR, CDR2 SFDVKD.

This chain joins TRBV4-1 and TRBJ2-3, with 8 bases fitting TRBD1. The V gene's germline CDR1 is MGHRA and CDR2 YSYEKL. Germline trimming cut 3 bases from V and 0 bases from J; bases unmatched to any gene: 17. This CDR3 is built from 20 residues. As DNA, the CDR3 is TGCGCCAGCAGCCATGCATCTTTAGGGACAGGATATTCTAGCACAGATACGCAGTATTTT. This sequence encodes CASSHASLGTGYSSTDTQYF.

The chain recombines TRBV30 with TRBJ2-7; 9 bases fit TRBD2. Unmatched junction bases numbered 5, after V lost 4 bases and J lost 4 bases. Per the germline V gene, CDR1 is GTSNPN and CDR2 is SVGIG (reference sequence). The CDR3 consists of 13 residues. The CDR3 loop reads CAWTGGGGYEQYF. CDR3 DNA: TGTGCCTGGACCGGCGGGGGGGGATACGAGCAGTACTTC. Together with reference TRBV30 and TRBJ2-7, the CDR3 gives the full variable domain: SQTIHQWPATLVQPVGSPLSLECTVEGTSNPNLYWYRQAAGRGLQLLFYSVGIGQISSEVPQNLSASRPQDRQFILSSKKLLLSDSGFYLCAWTGGGGYEQYFGPGTRLTVT.

The chain combines TRBV5-1 with TRBJ1-5; D remains unclear. The V end lost 0 bases, the J end lost 1 base, and 8 bases lay between the germline ends. The CDR3 sequence is 15 residues long. Germline CDR1 and CDR2: SGHRS and YFSETQ. Written as DNA, the CDR3 is TGCGCCAGCAGCTTGGCTCCGTCCAGCAATCAGCCCCAGCATTTT. The encoded protein is CASSLAPSSNQPQHF.

The chain combines TRBV27 with TRBJ1-6, with D possibly being TRBD1 (5 bases). Deletions cut 1 base from V and 1 base from J, with 17 bases between. Germline CDR1 is MNHEY and CDR2 is SMNVEV (reference sequence). The CDR3 has 19 residues. CDR3 loop: CASSLFTLGGESYNSPLHF. CDR3 bases: TGTGCCAGCAGTTTATTTACCCTGGGGGGGGAATCCTATAATTCACCCCTCCACTTT.

About this clone itself: Other DNA variants within this sample encode the same CDR3. The chain couples TRBV19 to TRBJ1-1; D ambiguous. Per germline, CDR1 LNHDA and CDR2 SQIVND (reference sequence). Trimming pared 6 bases from V and 0 bases from J, leaving 8 bases between. The CDR3 covers 13 residues. Here the CDR3 DNA reads TGTGCCAGTAGGCGAGAGATGAACACTGAAGCTTTCTTT. As protein: CASRREMNTEAFF.

This clone was counted at least ten times. This sequence joins TRBV4-1 and TRBJ1-1; D is unclear. There are 16 residues in the CDR3. Trimming took off 2 bases at V and 1 base at J, with 14 bases between the two ends. CDR1 MGHRA and CDR2 YSYEKL come from the germline V gene. The chain's CDR3 is CASSQPGEGRNTEAFF. CDR3 coding DNA: TGCGCCAGCAGCCAACCTGGGGAGGGTAGGAACACTGAAGCTTTCTTT.

This chain uses TRBV18 with TRBJ2-7, with D perhaps matching TRBD2 (6 bases). Trimming cost V 2 bases and J 11 bases, with 16 bases left between them. From germline, CDR1 is KGHSH and CDR2 LQKENI. This CDR3 comprises 13 residues. CDR3 DNA: TGTGCCAGCTCACCAGATGTGGGGGGAAGTGAGTACTTC. Translated: CASSPDVGGSEYF.

V and J are TRBV5-1 and TRBJ2-7, with D possibly matching TRBD1 (6 bases). This CDR3 comprises 16 residues. In germline, CDR1 is SGHRS, CDR2 YFSETQ. V was clipped by 0 bases and J by 4 bases, with 17 bases between them. In DNA, the CDR3 is TGCGCCAGCAGCTTGGGACAACAGGGAGCTCAATACGAGCAGTACTTC. Its protein is CASSLGQQGAQYEQYF. Full variable domain (rest looked up from reference TRBV5-1 and TRBJ2-7): KAGVTQTPRYLIKTRGQQVTLSCSPISGHRSVSWYQQTPGQGLQFLFEYFSETQRNKGNFPGRFSGRQFSNSRSEMNVSTLELGDSALYLCASSLGQQGAQYEQYFGPGTRLTVT.

The gene calls are TRBV19 and TRBJ2-1, with TRBD1 matching 8 bases. The CDR3 extends over 16 amino acids. The germline CDR1 and CDR2 sequences are LNHDA and SQIVND (reference sequence). V lost 0 bases, J lost 10 bases, and 11 bases stayed unmatched. The CDR3 spells CASSIERTGTGSEQFF. CDR3 coding DNA: TGTGCCAGTAGTATAGAAAGAACCGGGACAGGTAGCGAGCAGTTCTTC.

This clone was counted a single time. This chain links TRBV11-2 with TRBJ2-1; 9 bases match TRBD2. V lost 5 bases and J lost 6; bases outside the gene matches: 5. The CDR3 sequence is 14 residues long. CDR1 is SGHAT, CDR2 FQNNGV, per germline. CDR3 region: CASSHSGGFNEQFF. The CDR3 DNA is TGTGCCAGCAGCCACAGCGGGGGGTTCAATGAGCAGTTCTTC.

J is TRBJ2-7 and V is TRBV5-1; D is undetermined. The V end was cut by 0 bases, the J end by 2 bases, with 6 bases between. CDR1 is SGHRS and CDR2 is YFSETQ in the germline V gene. This CDR3 spans 13 amino acids. The CDR3 DNA sequence: TGCGCCAGCAGCTTGGGGCCAGCCTACGAGCAGTACTTC. This gives the protein CASSLGPAYEQYF.

The rearrangement joins TRBV4-1 to TRBJ2-1; 8 positions match TRBD2. From germline, CDR1 is MGHRA and CDR2 YSYEKL. The CDR3 covers 18 residues. Trimming removed 1 base from V and 5 bases from J; junction bases left unmatched: 13. The CDR3 DNA sequence: TGCGCCAGCAGCCAAGTCCCTTTTGGGAGCGGGAGTCACAATGAGCAGTTCTTC. Its protein is CASSQVPFGSGSHNEQFF.

The rearrangement uses TRBV9 and TRBJ1-5, with 11 nucleotides matching TRBD1. Germline CDR1 SGDLS, CDR2 YYNGEE. The CDR3 is 15 residues long. The V segment lost 3 bases and the J segment 7 bases; nucleotides outside the gene matches: 6. The chain's CDR3 is CASSAGQGAWQPQHF. The CDR3 DNA follows: TGTGCCAGCAGCGCCGGACAGGGGGCTTGGCAGCCCCAGCATTTT.

J is TRBJ2-7 and V is TRBV6-5; no firm D call. The germline V gene encodes CDR1 MNHEY and CDR2 SVGAGI. The V end was cut by 0 bases, the J end by 0 bases, with 9 bases between. CDR3 length: 15 amino acids. The CDR3 DNA sequence: TGTGCCAGCAGTTACTCGACACAGAGCTCCTACGAGCAGTACTTC. This translates into CASSYSTQSSYEQYF.

This sequence joins TRBV6-5 and TRBJ1-2; 7 positions agree with TRBD1. V gave up 7 bases and J gave up 4 bases; unmatched junction bases: 9. The germline V gene encodes CDR1 MNHEY and CDR2 SVGAGI. This CDR3 spans 14 amino acids. In DNA form, the CDR3 reads TGTGCCAGCACTAGAGGGGGACAGCTCTATGGCTACACCTTC. Its translation: CASTRGGQLYGYTF.

In the case of this clone: Different DNA sequences within this sample yield the same CDR3. V and J are TRBV9 and TRBJ1-1; 7 bases align to TRBD1. V was clipped by 4 bases and J by 1 base; unmatched bases: 1. Germline V CDR1 and CDR2: SGDLS, YYNGEE. CDR3 size: 13 residues. The CDR3 protein is CASSQGGNTEAFF. For the CDR3, the DNA is TGTGCCAGCAGCCAGGGGGGGAACACTGAAGCTTTCTTT.

The gene calls are TRBV5-1 and TRBJ2-7; 13 nucleotides align to TRBD2. Germline V lookup: CDR1 SGHRS, CDR2 YFSETQ. V was clipped by 4 bases and J by 3 bases; unmatched bases: 10. This CDR3 is 17 amino acids long. The CDR3 is CASSATTGLAGVYEQYF. CDR3 DNA: TGCGCCAGCAGCGCGACTACTGGACTAGCGGGAGTCTACGAGCAGTACTTC.

The genes are TRBV28 and TRBJ1-1; possibly TRBD1 for D (5 bases). The ends were cut back, 5 bases at V and 8 bases at J, with 18 bases in the middle. Germline CDR1 is MDHEN and CDR2 is SYDVKM. The CDR3 is 14 amino acids. In nucleotides, the CDR3 is TGTGCCAGCAGTCCTCCTGGGGCTCTACCAGAAGCTTTCTTT. Translation gives CASSPPGALPEAFF.

The genes are TRBV29-1 and TRBJ2-7; D may be TRBD2 (5 bases). The germline gives CDR1 SQVTM, CDR2 ANQGSEA. Trimming left V 6 bases short and J 1 base short, with 7 bases between. There are 11 residues in the CDR3. CDR3 sequence: CSVRDSYEQYF. DNA for the CDR3: TGCAGCGTCCGGGATTCCTACGAGCAGTACTTC.

V and J are TRBV28 and TRBJ1-2, with a possible D match to TRBD1 (5 bases). Trimming removed 3 bases from V and 6 bases from J, with 14 bases in between. Germline assignment: CDR1 MDHEN and CDR2 SYDVKM. The CDR3 spans 14 residues. The CDR3 DNA is TGTGCCAGCAGTTTCCCAGGGAACAAAGATGGCTACACCTTC. Its translation is CASSFPGNKDGYTF.

The chain couples TRBV5-1 to TRBJ2-5; 13 bases are shared with TRBD2. V shed 3 bases and J 5 bases; nucleotides not matched to a gene: 13. Germline V gene sequence: CDR1 SGHRS, CDR2 YFSETQ. This CDR3 comprises 18 residues. This CDR3 reads CASSSTSGGGGGLETQYF. Here the CDR3 DNA reads TGCGCCAGCAGCTCAACTAGCGGGGGGGGCGGAGGGCTTGAGACCCAGTACTTC.